One TCR beta chain is described in this entry. The antigen is undetermined. The data were obtained in a study of cytomegalovirus exposure and HLA in healthy donors. PCR primers comprised 60 Vbeta and 13 Jbeta primers. Clones were sequenced by immunoSEQ multiplex PCR, and TCRdb holds only the in-frame ones, with some missing. The table lists about 120,000 clones, roughly 80% of them singletons, with about 1.7% in the top ten. Germline V lookup: CDR1 SGHRS, CDR2 YFSETQ. The CDR3 is 13 residues long. V was cut by 5 bases and J by 0 bases, with 8 bases left in between. Whole-study findings and limits: Per a prior analysis, the majority of TCR beta V segments were productive roughly 87% or roughly 30% of the time. Most TCR sequences were seen very rarely across donors, but some public TCRs occurred in many. In vitro, three CMV-associated chains proved specific for CMV antigens.

This sequence joins TRBV5-1 and TRBJ1-1, with unresolved D. Sequenced material: PBMCs. The source is a man younger than 35 in good health and CMV-seronegative. This chain's CDR3 is CASRGDMNTEAFF. CDR3 nucleotide sequence: TGCGCCAGCAGAGGAGATATGAACACTGAAGCTTTCTTT.